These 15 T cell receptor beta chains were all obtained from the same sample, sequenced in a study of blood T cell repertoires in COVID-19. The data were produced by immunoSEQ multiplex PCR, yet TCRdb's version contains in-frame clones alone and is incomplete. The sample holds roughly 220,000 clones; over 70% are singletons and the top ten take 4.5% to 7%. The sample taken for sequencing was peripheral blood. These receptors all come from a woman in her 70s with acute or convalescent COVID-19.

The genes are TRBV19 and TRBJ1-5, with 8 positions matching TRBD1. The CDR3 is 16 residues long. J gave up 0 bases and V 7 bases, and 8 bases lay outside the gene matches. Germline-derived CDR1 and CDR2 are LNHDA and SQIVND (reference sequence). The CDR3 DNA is TGTGCCAGTACCTCGGACAGGGACTTTAGCAATCAGCCCCAGCATTTT. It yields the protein CASTSDRDFSNQPQHF.

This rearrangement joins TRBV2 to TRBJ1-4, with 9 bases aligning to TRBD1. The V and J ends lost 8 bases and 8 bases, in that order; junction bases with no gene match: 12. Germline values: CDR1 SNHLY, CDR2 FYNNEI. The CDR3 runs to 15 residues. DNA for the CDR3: TGTGCCAGCCGGACAGGGGAAGGGGTTGGGGAAAAACTGTTTTTT. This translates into CASRTGEGVGEKLFF.

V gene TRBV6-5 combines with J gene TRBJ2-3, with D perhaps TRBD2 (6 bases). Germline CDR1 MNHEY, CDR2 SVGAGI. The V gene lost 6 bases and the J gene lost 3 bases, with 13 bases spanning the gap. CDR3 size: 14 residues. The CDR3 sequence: CASSDGSKTDTQYF. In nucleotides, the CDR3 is TGTGCCAGCAGCGACGGGAGTAAGACAGATACGCAGTATTTT.

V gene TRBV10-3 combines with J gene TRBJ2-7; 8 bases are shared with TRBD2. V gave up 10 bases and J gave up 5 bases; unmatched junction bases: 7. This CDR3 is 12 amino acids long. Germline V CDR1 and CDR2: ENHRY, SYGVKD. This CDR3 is CATSGRGDEQYF. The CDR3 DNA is TGTGCCACCAGCGGGAGAGGGGACGAGCAGTACTTC.

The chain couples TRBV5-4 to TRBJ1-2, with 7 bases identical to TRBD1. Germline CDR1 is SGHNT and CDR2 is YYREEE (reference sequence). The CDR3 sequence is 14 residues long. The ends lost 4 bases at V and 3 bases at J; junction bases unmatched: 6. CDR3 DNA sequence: TGTGCCAGCAGCCCTACAGGGGCTGACTATGGCTACACCTTC. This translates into CASSPTGADYGYTF. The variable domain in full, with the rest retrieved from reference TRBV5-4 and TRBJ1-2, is ETGVTQSPTHLIKTRGQQVTLRCSSQSGHNTVSWYQQALGQGPQFIFQYYREEENGRGNFPPRFSGLQFPNYSSELNVNALELDDSALYLCASSPTGADYGYTFGSGTRLTVV.

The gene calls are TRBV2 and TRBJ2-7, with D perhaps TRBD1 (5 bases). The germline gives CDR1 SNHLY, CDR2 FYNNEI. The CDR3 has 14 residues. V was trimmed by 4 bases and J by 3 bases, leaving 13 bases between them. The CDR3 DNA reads TGTGCCAGCAGTGGGACAATATTTCACTACGAGCAGTACTTC. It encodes CASSGTIFHYEQYF.

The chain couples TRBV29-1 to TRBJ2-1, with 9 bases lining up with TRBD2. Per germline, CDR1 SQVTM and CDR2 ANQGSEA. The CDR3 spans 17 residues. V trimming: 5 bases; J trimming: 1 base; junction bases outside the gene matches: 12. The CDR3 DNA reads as TGCAGCGTTTTAGGAGCGGGAGGCCCTATTTCCTACAATGAGCAGTTCTTC. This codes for CSVLGAGGPISYNEQFF.

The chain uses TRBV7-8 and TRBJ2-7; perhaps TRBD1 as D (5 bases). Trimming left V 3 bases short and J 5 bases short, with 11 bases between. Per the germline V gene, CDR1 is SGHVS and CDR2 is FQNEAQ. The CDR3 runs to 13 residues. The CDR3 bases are TGTGCCAGCAGCTTGAGCCAGGGTCACGAGCAGTACTTC. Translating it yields CASSLSQGHEQYF.

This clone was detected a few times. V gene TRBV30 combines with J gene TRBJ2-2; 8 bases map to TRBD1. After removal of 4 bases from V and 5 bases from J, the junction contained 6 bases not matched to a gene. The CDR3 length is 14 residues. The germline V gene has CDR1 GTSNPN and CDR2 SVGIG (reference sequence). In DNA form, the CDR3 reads TGTGCCTGGACGAGGGACAGGTTAACCGGGGAGCTGTTTTTT. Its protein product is CAWTRDRLTGELFF.

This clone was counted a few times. The CDR3 loop reads CSAEYQETQYF. The DNA for the CDR3 is TGCAGTGCTGAGTACCAAGAGACCCAGTACTTC. The rearrangement uses TRBV20-1 and TRBJ2-5; D ambiguous. The germline V gene has CDR1 DFQATT and CDR2 SNEGSKA (reference sequence). The V end lost 5 bases, the J end lost 0 bases, and 4 bases lay between the germline ends. The CDR3 sequence is 11 residues long.

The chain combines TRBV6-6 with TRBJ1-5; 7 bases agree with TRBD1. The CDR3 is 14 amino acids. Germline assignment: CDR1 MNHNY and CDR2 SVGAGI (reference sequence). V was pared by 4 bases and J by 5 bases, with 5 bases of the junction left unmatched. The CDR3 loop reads CASSSAQGDQPQHF. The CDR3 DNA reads TGTGCCAGCAGTTCCGCCCAGGGGGATCAGCCCCAGCATTTT.

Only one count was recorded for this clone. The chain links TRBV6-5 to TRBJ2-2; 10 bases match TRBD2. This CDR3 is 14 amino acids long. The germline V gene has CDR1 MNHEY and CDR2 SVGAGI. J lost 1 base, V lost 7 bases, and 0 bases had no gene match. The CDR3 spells CASTSGGNTGELFF. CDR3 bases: TGTGCCAGCACTAGCGGGGGGAACACCGGGGAGCTGTTTTTT.

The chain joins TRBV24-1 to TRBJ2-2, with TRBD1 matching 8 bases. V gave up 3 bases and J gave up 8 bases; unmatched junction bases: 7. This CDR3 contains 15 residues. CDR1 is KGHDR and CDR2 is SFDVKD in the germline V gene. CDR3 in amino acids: CATSDQTGGTGELFF. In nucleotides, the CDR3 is TGTGCCACCAGTGATCAAACAGGGGGAACGGGGGAGCTGTTTTTT.

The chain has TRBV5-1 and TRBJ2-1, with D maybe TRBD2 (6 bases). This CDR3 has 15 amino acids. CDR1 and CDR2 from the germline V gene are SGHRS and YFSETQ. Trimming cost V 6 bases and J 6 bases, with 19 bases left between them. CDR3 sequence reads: CASMGGYWTSNEQFF. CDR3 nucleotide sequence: TGCGCCAGCATGGGGGGATATTGGACTTCCAATGAGCAGTTCTTC.

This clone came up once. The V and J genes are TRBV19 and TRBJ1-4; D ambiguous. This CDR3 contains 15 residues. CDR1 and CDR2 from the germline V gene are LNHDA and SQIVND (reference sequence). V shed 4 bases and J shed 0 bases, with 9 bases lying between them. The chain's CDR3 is CASSTSHSTNEKLFF. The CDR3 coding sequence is TGTGCCAGTAGTACAAGCCACTCAACTAATGAAAAACTGTTTTTT.